Listed below are T cell receptor beta chains from one sample, sequenced in a study of blood T cell repertoires in COVID-19. The method was immunoSEQ multiplex PCR; TCRdb's version includes in-frame clones alone and lacks a portion of them. The sample holds more than 95,000 clones, around 87% seen once. Sequencing used peripheral blood. Source of these receptors: a man aged 50 or older with acute or convalescent COVID-19. The CDR3 runs from the conserved cysteine through the conserved F or W. Fields, in order: J gene, clone size, D gene, V gene, CDR3 protein, CDR3 DNA. D genes are given only for firm matches. Clone size is not always given. Where it is, it says once, few, many or a class for expanded clones.

j_gene: TRBJ2-7
abundance: -
d_gene: -
v_gene: TRBV28
CDR3aa: CASSSTDTYEQYF
CDR3nt: TGTGCCAGCAGTTCGACAGACACCTACGAGCAGTACTTC

j_gene: TRBJ2-1
abundance: -
d_gene: TRBD2
v_gene: TRBV28
CDR3aa: CASSLPGRNEQFF
CDR3nt: TGTGCCAGCAGTTTACCCGGGAGGAATGAGCAGTTCTTC

j_gene: TRBJ2-6
abundance: -
d_gene: -
v_gene: TRBV7-6
CDR3aa: CASSPSAPGANVLTF
CDR3nt: TGTGCCAGCAGCCCCAGCGCCCCGGGGGCCAACGTCCTGACTTTC

j_gene: TRBJ2-7
abundance: -
d_gene: TRBD1
v_gene: TRBV29-1
CDR3aa: CSQTGKSHEQYF
CDR3nt: TGCAGCCAGACAGGGAAATCGCACGAGCAGTACTTC

j_gene: TRBJ2-2
abundance: -
d_gene: TRBD2
v_gene: TRBV20-1
CDR3aa: CSASSSGRNTGELFF
CDR3nt: TGCAGTGCTAGTTCTAGCGGGAGAAACACCGGGGAGCTGTTTTTT

j_gene: TRBJ1-2
abundance: -
d_gene: -
v_gene: TRBV5-1
CDR3aa: CASSPGQGYTF
CDR3nt: TGCGCCAGCAGCCCAGGACAGGGCTACACCTTC

j_gene: TRBJ1-1
abundance: -
d_gene: -
v_gene: TRBV5-1
CDR3aa: CASKAGGTEAFF
CDR3nt: TGCGCCAGCAAAGCCGGGGGGACTGAAGCTTTCTTT

j_gene: TRBJ2-7
abundance: -
d_gene: TRBD1
v_gene: TRBV6-1
CDR3aa: CASSAGGGWTGTYEQYF
CDR3nt: TGTGCCAGCAGTGCCGGCGGAGGTTGGACAGGGACCTACGAGCAGTACTTC

j_gene: TRBJ2-6
abundance: -
d_gene: -
v_gene: TRBV7-8
CDR3aa: CASSLVEVSGANVLTF
CDR3nt: TGTGCCAGCAGCTTAGTTGAGGTCTCTGGGGCCAACGTCCTGACTTTC

j_gene: TRBJ1-2
abundance: -
d_gene: -
v_gene: TRBV9
CDR3aa: CASSVQGAYGYTF
CDR3nt: TGTGCCAGCAGCGTACAGGGCGCCTATGGCTACACCTTC

j_gene: TRBJ2-2
abundance: once
d_gene: -
v_gene: TRBV9
CDR3aa: CASSVGGHTGELFF
CDR3nt: TGTGCCAGCAGCGTAGGAGGGCACACCGGGGAGCTGTTTTTT

j_gene: TRBJ2-1
abundance: -
d_gene: TRBD2
v_gene: TRBV14
CDR3aa: CASSPGLAGSREQFF
CDR3nt: TGTGCCAGCAGCCCGGGACTAGCGGGATCACGGGAGCAGTTCTTC

j_gene: TRBJ1-1
abundance: once
d_gene: -
v_gene: TRBV28
CDR3aa: CASGGRNTEAFF
CDR3nt: TGTGCCAGCGGAGGGCGGAACACTGAAGCTTTCTTT

j_gene: TRBJ2-1
abundance: few
d_gene: -
v_gene: TRBV11-2
CDR3aa: CASGRTDFNEQFF
CDR3nt: TGTGCCAGCGGACGGACAGACTTTAATGAGCAGTTCTTC

j_gene: TRBJ2-1
abundance: -
d_gene: TRBD1
v_gene: TRBV23-1
CDR3aa: CASWRDRGLYNEQFF
CDR3nt: TGCGCCAGCTGGCGGGACAGGGGGCTCTACAATGAGCAGTTCTTC

j_gene: TRBJ2-7
abundance: once
d_gene: TRBD1
v_gene: TRBV2
CDR3aa: CASGRDRAYEQYF
CDR3nt: TGTGCCAGCGGCCGGGACAGGGCCTACGAGCAGTACTTC

j_gene: TRBJ1-3
abundance: -
d_gene: -
v_gene: TRBV2
CDR3aa: CASSDGSSGNTIYF
CDR3nt: TGTGCCAGCAGTGATGGGAGCTCTGGAAACACCATATATTTT

j_gene: TRBJ1-1
abundance: -
d_gene: TRBD1
v_gene: TRBV6-6
CDR3aa: CASRQDREGREAFF
CDR3nt: TGTGCCAGCAGACAGGACAGGGAGGGACGTGAAGCTTTCTTT

j_gene: TRBJ2-3
abundance: few
d_gene: -
v_gene: TRBV5-6
CDR3aa: CASSLEGGGTDTQYF
CDR3nt: TGTGCCAGCAGCTTGGAGGGAGGGGGTACAGATACGCAGTATTTT

j_gene: TRBJ1-1
abundance: -
d_gene: -
v_gene: TRBV5-6
CDR3aa: CASSLDMGGTEAFF
CDR3nt: TGTGCCAGCAGCTTGGATATGGGAGGGACTGAAGCTTTCTTT

j_gene: TRBJ2-1
abundance: -
d_gene: TRBD2
v_gene: TRBV27
CDR3aa: CASSLSTGGLDEQFF
CDR3nt: TGTGCCAGCAGTTTATCGACGGGAGGGCTGGATGAGCAGTTCTTC

j_gene: TRBJ1-2
abundance: -
d_gene: -
v_gene: TRBV5-1
CDR3aa: CASSFELNYGYTF
CDR3nt: TGCGCCAGCAGCTTTGAGCTTAACTATGGCTACACCTTC

j_gene: TRBJ2-1
abundance: -
d_gene: -
v_gene: TRBV6-5
CDR3aa: CASRQIPSEQFF
CDR3nt: TGTGCCAGCAGACAGATCCCCAGTGAGCAGTTCTTC

j_gene: TRBJ1-2
abundance: -
d_gene: -
v_gene: TRBV5-4
CDR3aa: CASSLGSQGNYGYTF
CDR3nt: TGTGCCAGCAGCTTGGGTTCACAGGGTAACTATGGCTACACCTTC

j_gene: TRBJ1-3
abundance: -
d_gene: -
v_gene: TRBV7-8
CDR3aa: CASSVGGSGNTIYF
CDR3nt: TGTGCCAGCAGCGTGGGGGGTTCTGGAAACACCATATATTTT

j_gene: TRBJ1-1
abundance: -
d_gene: TRBD1
v_gene: TRBV2
CDR3aa: CASKHGTGVGTEAFF
CDR3nt: TGTGCCAGCAAGCATGGGACAGGGGTTGGCACTGAAGCTTTCTTT

j_gene: TRBJ2-7
abundance: -
d_gene: TRBD2
v_gene: TRBV4-1
CDR3aa: CASSQGGGSGKYEQYF
CDR3nt: TGCGCCAGCAGCCAAGGGGGGGGTAGCGGGAAGTACGAGCAGTACTTC

j_gene: TRBJ2-2
abundance: once
d_gene: -
v_gene: TRBV4-2
CDR3aa: CASSPGVYSNTGELFF
CDR3nt: TGTGCCAGCAGCCCCGGGGTCTATTCGAACACCGGGGAGCTGTTTTTT

j_gene: TRBJ2-7
abundance: -
d_gene: -
v_gene: TRBV11-2
CDR3aa: CASSHSYEQYF
CDR3nt: TGTGCCAGCAGCCACTCCTACGAGCAGTACTTC